This T cell receptor beta chain derives from a study of T cell responses to AZD1222 COVID-19 vaccine. TCRdb's table, derived via immunoSEQ multiplex PCR, lists solely in-frame clones and lacks some. This sample has around 130,000 clones, with around 90% found just once. This specimen consisted of peripheral blood, obtained on day 0 of MenACWY control vaccination. This clonotype was sampled from an adult in good health.

CDR3 region: CASSEAWGNYGYTF. CDR3 nucleotide sequence: TGTGCCAGCAGTGAAGCTTGGGGCAACTATGGCTACACCTTC. The rearrangement uses TRBV6-1 and TRBJ1-2; D may be TRBD1 (5 bases). Germline V gene data show CDR1 as MNHNS and CDR2 as SASEGT. CDR3 size: 14 residues. V was cut by 0 bases and J by 2 bases, with 7 bases left in between.